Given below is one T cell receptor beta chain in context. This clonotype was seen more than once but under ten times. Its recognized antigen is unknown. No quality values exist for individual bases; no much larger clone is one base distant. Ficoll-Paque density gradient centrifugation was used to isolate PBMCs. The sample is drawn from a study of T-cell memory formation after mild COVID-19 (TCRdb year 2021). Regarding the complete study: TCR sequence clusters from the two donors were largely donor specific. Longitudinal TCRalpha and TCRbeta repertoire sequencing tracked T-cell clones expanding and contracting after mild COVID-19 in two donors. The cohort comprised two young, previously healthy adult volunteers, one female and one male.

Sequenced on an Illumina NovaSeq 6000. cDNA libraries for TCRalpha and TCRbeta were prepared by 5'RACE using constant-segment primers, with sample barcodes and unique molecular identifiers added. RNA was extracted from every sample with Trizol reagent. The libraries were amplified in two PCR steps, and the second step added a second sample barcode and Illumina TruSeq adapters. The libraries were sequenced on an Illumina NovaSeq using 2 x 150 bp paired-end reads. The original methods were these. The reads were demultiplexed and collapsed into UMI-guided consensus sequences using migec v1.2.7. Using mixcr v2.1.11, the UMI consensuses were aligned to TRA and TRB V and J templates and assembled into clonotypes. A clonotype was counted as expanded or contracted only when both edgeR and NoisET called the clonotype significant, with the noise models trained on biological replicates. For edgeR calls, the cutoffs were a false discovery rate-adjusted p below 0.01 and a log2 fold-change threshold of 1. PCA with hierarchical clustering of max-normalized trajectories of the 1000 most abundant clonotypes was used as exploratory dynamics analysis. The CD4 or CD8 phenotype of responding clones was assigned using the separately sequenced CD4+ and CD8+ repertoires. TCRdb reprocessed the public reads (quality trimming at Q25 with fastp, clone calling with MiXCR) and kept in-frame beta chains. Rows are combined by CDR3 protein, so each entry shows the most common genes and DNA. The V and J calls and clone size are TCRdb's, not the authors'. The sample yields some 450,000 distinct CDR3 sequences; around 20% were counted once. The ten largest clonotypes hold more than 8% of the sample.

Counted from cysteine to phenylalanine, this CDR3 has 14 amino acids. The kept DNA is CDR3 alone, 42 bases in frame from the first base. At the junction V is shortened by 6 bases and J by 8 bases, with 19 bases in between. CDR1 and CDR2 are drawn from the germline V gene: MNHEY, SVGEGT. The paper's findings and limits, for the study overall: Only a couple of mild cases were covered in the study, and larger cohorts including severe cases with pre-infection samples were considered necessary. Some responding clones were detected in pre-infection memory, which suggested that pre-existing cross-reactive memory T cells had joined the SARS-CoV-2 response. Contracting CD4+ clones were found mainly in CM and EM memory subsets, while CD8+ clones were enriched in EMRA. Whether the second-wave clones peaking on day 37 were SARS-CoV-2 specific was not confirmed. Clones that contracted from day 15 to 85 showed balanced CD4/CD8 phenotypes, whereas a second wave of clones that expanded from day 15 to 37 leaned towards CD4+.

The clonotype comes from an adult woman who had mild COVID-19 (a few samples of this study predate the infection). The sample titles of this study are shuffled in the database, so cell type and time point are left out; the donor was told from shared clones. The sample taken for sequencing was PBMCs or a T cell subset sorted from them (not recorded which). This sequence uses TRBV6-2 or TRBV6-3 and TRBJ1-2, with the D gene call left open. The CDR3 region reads CASRADGPTRGYTF. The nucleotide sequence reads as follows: TGTGCCAGCAGAGCCGACGGGCCCACACGGGGCTACACCTTC.